This T cell receptor beta chain was recovered during a study of cytomegalovirus exposure and HLA in healthy donors. Study-level findings and limits: Three chains tied to CMV proved CMV antigen-specific in vitro.

Worth noting for this clone: Its antigen is not identified.

Use of 60 Vbeta and 13 Jbeta primers characterized the PCR. This table comes from immunoSEQ multiplex PCR, and its TCRdb copy is limited to in-frame clones, with some not included. The sample includes about 67,000 clones, approximately 78% of them seen just once. The origin of this receptor is a man aged 35 to 55 in good health and CMV-seronegative. Sample: PBMCs.

The CDR3 is CASKTDRAHNEQFF. The CDR3 DNA reads TGTGCCAGCAAGACGGACAGGGCCCACAATGAGCAGTTCTTC. The rearrangement links TRBV2 to TRBJ2-1; 8 positions agree with TRBD1. Germline CDR1 reads SNHLY; CDR2 reads FYNNEI. V shed 7 bases and J 5 bases; nucleotides not matched to a gene: 7. The CDR3 runs 14 residues. Full variable domain (rest looked up from reference TRBV2 and TRBJ2-1): EPEVTQTPSHQVTQMGQEVILRCVPISNHLYFYWYRQILGQKVEFLVSFYNNEISEKSEIFDDQFSVERPDGSNFTLKIRSTKLEDSAMYFCASKTDRAHNEQFFGPGTRLTVL.